This TCR beta chain was retrieved from a study of T-cell reconstitution after alpha-beta-depleted transplantation in children. Germline V gene sequence: CDR1 SEHNR, CDR2 FQNEAQ (reference sequence). Trimming cost V 4 bases and J 7 bases; bases outside gene matches: 4. The CDR3 runs 14 residues. Preparation of the TCRbeta library involved a method that used unique molecular identifiers. TCRdb recomputed calls from the PCR reads with MiXCR, one row per CDR3 protein. The data show a few hundred thousand distinct CDR3 sequences, with roughly 20% seen just once and less than 4.5% held by the top ten. This clonotype was sampled from a human donor who donated a stem cell graft to a child with acute myeloid leukemia. The V gene is TRBV7-9, the J gene TRBJ2-7, with 13 bases that match TRBD2. This material consisted of PBMCs from the stem cell graft donor, taken from the stem cell graft. The CDR3 DNA follows: TGTGCCAGCAGCTCTGGGGGACTAGCGGGGGAGCAGTACTTC. Protein sequence: CASSSGGLAGEQYF.